The next 9 T cell receptor beta chains were all read from a single sample in a study of T cells after yellow fever vaccination. Each CDR3 protein gets one entry after TCRdb re-called the 5' RACE reads with MiXCR. This sample has about 630,000 distinct CDR3 sequences, with over 9% found just once. The starting material was PBMCs, obtained on the day of the yellow fever booster vaccination. Every receptor here comes from a man under 40 who received the YFV17D yellow fever vaccine.

V usage is TRBV19 and J usage is TRBJ2-3; D remains ambiguous. With 0 bases removed from V and 2 bases from J, the gap between germline ends came to 9 bases. Germline CDR1 and CDR2: LNHDA and SQIVND (reference sequence). The CDR3 is made up of 15 amino acids. CDR3 in DNA: TGTGCCAGTAGTATAGATCGGGCGTTCACAGATACGCAGTATTTT. It translates to CASSIDRAFTDTQYF.

V gene TRBV4-2 combines with J gene TRBJ2-5, with 8 bases identical to TRBD2. Germline V gives CDR1 LGHNA, CDR2 YNFKEQ. J was trimmed by 9 bases and V by 0 bases; bases with no gene match: 18. CDR3 length equals 18 residues. This CDR3 reads CASSQDPSGSSVSGSQYF. CDR3 coding DNA: TGTGCCAGCAGCCAAGACCCAAGCGGGAGCAGCGTCAGTGGGTCCCAGTACTTC.

Only a few counts were recorded for this clonotype. This chain uses TRBV24-1 with TRBJ2-1; 10 bases align to TRBD1. This CDR3 has 15 residues. Unmatched junction bases numbered 3, after V lost 5 bases and J lost 3 bases. Germline V gene lookup returns CDR1 KGHDR and CDR2 SFDVKD. CDR3 nucleotides: TGTGCCACCAGTGGGGACAGGGGCCTCTACAATGAGCAGTTCTTC. Its protein is CATSGDRGLYNEQFF.

This clonotype was counted at least ten times. The CDR3 region is CASSPTGGRETQYF. The CDR3 DNA reads as TGTGCCAGCAGTCCTACTGGAGGTCGAGAGACCCAGTACTTC. V gene TRBV12-3 or TRBV12-4 combines with J gene TRBJ2-5, with D maybe TRBD2 (5 bases). The CDR3 consists of 14 residues. The germline V and J ends were trimmed by 5 bases and 4 bases, with 14 bases remaining between them.

This chain connects TRBV7-2 to TRBJ2-4; weak D call: TRBD2 (7 bases). The CDR3 is 15 residues long. From germline, CDR1 is SGHTA and CDR2 FQGNSA. V was pared by 1 base and J by 4 bases, with 11 bases between. The CDR3 DNA is TGTGCCAGCAGCTTAGGGGGGGGACAAAAAAACATTCAGTACTTC. It translates to CASSLGGGQKNIQYF.

V gene TRBV9 combines with J gene TRBJ2-5; D tentatively reads TRBD1 or TRBD2 (7 bases each). V lost 0 bases and J lost 4, with 10 bases in between. CDR1 is SGDLS and CDR2 is YYNGEE in the germline V gene. CDR3 length: 14 residues. The CDR3 DNA reads TGTGCCAGCAGCGTAGCCAGGGGGGGAGAGACCCAGTACTTC. It is translated as CASSVARGGETQYF. The variable domain in full, completed from reference TRBV9 and TRBJ2-5, reads DSGVTQTPKHLITATGQRVTLRCSPRSGDLSVYWYQQSLDQGLQFLIQYYNGEERAKGNILERFSAQQFPDLHSELNLSSLELGDSALYFCASSVARGGETQYFGPGTRLLVL.

This clonotype has more than one count but fewer than ten. J is TRBJ1-5 and V is TRBV29-1, with 9 bases aligning to TRBD1. The germline gives CDR1 SQVTM, CDR2 ANQGSEA. The CDR3 has 13 residues. After removal of 4 bases from V and 2 bases from J, the junction contained 0 bases not matched to a gene. CDR3 loop: CSVGDRGNQPQHF. DNA of the CDR3: TGCAGCGTTGGGGACAGGGGCAATCAGCCCCAGCATTTT.

This clonotype was seen a handful of times. The DNA for the CDR3 is TGCAGCGTTATGAGGAGCACAGATACGCAGTATTTT. Protein product: CSVMRSTDTQYF. The gene calls are TRBV29-1 and TRBJ2-3, with D unclear. Trimming stripped 5 bases from V and 0 bases from J, with 6 bases between. The CDR3 contains 12 residues. Germline V CDR1 and CDR2: SQVTM, ANQGSEA.

This clonotype was detected many times. The rearrangement joins TRBV7-9 to TRBJ2-3; D not certain. The CDR3 is 15 amino acids. The V end was cut by 2 bases, the J end by 0 bases, with 9 bases between. Germline CDR1 and CDR2: SEHNR and FQNEAQ (reference sequence). CDR3 coding DNA: TGTGCCAGCAGCTTATTGAGTTATAGCACAGATACGCAGTATTTT. Translating gives CASSLLSYSTDTQYF.